The T cell receptor (beta chain) described here comes from a study of metastatic and nonmetastatic thyroid tumors. V gave up 4 bases and J gave up 4 bases, with 8 bases separating them. The length of the CDR3 is 13 residues. Germline V gives CDR1 SGDLS, CDR2 YYNGEE. Thyroid surgery was preceded by no treatment in any patient. Via MiXCR, TCRdb re-called the PCR reads. The table includes 6,600 or so clones, about 32% detected once. The source is a female donor with papillary thyroid cancer or a benign thyroid nodule (not recorded which). Some clones in this sample may be carry-over from other donors' samples. The specimen was tumor tissue. The gene calls are TRBV9 and TRBJ2-2; D gene unclear. The CDR3 spells CASSSWTTGELFF. CDR3 coding DNA: TGTGCCAGCAGCTCATGGACCACCGGGGAGCTGTTTTTT.